The rows below give T cell receptor beta chains drawn from one sample of a study of PD-1 blockade in classical Hodgkin lymphoma. Data came from immunoSEQ multiplex PCR; TCRdb stores just in-frame clones and leaves some out. The sample comprises approximately 60,000 clones, around 88% of which are singletons, and around 12% rests with the top ten. Sample: peripheral blood mononuclear cells (PBMCs), taken at baseline. Receptor source: a human donor with classical Hodgkin lymphoma. Both conserved end residues are part of each CDR3. D genes are given only for firm matches. Clone sizes are given selectively: once, few, many, or a class where the clone is expanded.

CDR3 length: 17
V gene: TRBV4-3
J gene: TRBJ2-1
D gene: -
clone size: -
CDR3 DNA: TGCGCCAGCAGCCCTCTTCCCTCTGGGGAACCCTTAGGAGAGCAGTTCTTC
CDR3 protein: CASSPLPSGEPLGEQFF

CDR3 length: 17
V gene: TRBV7-9
J gene: TRBJ1-6
D gene: TRBD1
clone size: few
CDR3 DNA: TGTGCCAGCAGCTCGCCGACAGGGCCTATCGGGAATTCACCCCTCCACTTT
CDR3 protein: CASSSPTGPIGNSPLHF

CDR3 length: 19
V gene: TRBV10-1
J gene: TRBJ1-2
D gene: -
clone size: -
CDR3 DNA: TGCGCCAGCAGCTTTAGAAGGGGTCGGACGGACAAGGCACACTATGGCTACACCTTC
CDR3 protein: CASSFRRGRTDKAHYGYTF

CDR3 length: 14
V gene: TRBV11-3
J gene: TRBJ1-2
D gene: TRBD1
clone size: -
CDR3 DNA: TGTGCCAGCAGCCTACGGGACAGGACTTATGGCTACACCTTC
CDR3 protein: CASSLRDRTYGYTF

CDR3 length: 15
V gene: TRBV5-1
J gene: TRBJ1-1
D gene: -
clone size: once
CDR3 DNA: TGCGCCAGCAGCTCAGATATACGGGGATACACTGAAGCTTTCTTT
CDR3 protein: CASSSDIRGYTEAFF

CDR3 length: 22
V gene: TRBV28
J gene: TRBJ1-1
D gene: -
clone size: -
CDR3 DNA: TGTGCCAGCAGTTTTATTTCCCCAGGGAGTACCGAGCCAGACAGCTGGAACACTGAAGCTTTCTTT
CDR3 protein: CASSFISPGSTEPDSWNTEAFF

CDR3 length: 14
V gene: TRBV6-4
J gene: TRBJ2-1
D gene: -
clone size: -
CDR3 DNA: TGTGCCAGCAGTGGGGACTCTGACTTCGATGAGCAGTTCTTC
CDR3 protein: CASSGDSDFDEQFF

CDR3 length: 16
V gene: TRBV11-2
J gene: TRBJ1-5
D gene: -
clone size: -
CDR3 DNA: TGTGCCAGCAGCTTAGTGTTGGGGGGGCGAGATCAGCCCCAGCATTTT
CDR3 protein: CASSLVLGGRDQPQHF

CDR3 length: 14
V gene: TRBV7-2
J gene: TRBJ1-1
D gene: TRBD1
clone size: -
CDR3 DNA: TGTGCCAGCAGCGGACAGGGGCCGGGGACTGAAGCTTTCTTT
CDR3 protein: CASSGQGPGTEAFF

CDR3 length: 15
V gene: TRBV28
J gene: TRBJ2-3
D gene: -
clone size: -
CDR3 DNA: TGTGCCAGCAGTCACTCCGGACGGGGCACAGATACGCAGTATTTT
CDR3 protein: CASSHSGRGTDTQYF

CDR3 length: 15
V gene: TRBV6-1
J gene: TRBJ2-3
D gene: -
clone size: -
CDR3 DNA: TGTGCCAGCAGTGAAAGGGACGGGGAGCTAAATACGCAGTATTTT
CDR3 protein: CASSERDGELNTQYF

CDR3 length: 17
V gene: TRBV5-4
J gene: TRBJ2-1
D gene: -
clone size: -
CDR3 DNA: TGTGCCAGCAGCCCCGGCAAGAGGGGGGGGGACAACAATGAGCAGTTCTTC
CDR3 protein: CASSPGKRGGDNNEQFF

CDR3 length: 16
V gene: TRBV7-9
J gene: TRBJ1-1
D gene: -
clone size: -
CDR3 DNA: TGTGCCAGCAGCTTAGGTGGGGGCAAGAGGGGCACTGAAGCTTTCTTT
CDR3 protein: CASSLGGGKRGTEAFF

CDR3 length: 13
V gene: TRBV19
J gene: TRBJ1-1
D gene: -
clone size: -
CDR3 DNA: TGTGCCAGTAGCGTGGGTTCGAACACTGAAGCTTTCTTT
CDR3 protein: CASSVGSNTEAFF

CDR3 length: 16
V gene: TRBV5-1
J gene: TRBJ2-7
D gene: TRBD2
clone size: many
CDR3 DNA: TGCGCCAGCAGCCCCCCGCTAGCGGGTGGAGCCTACGAGCAGTACTTC
CDR3 protein: CASSPPLAGGAYEQYF

CDR3 length: 12
V gene: TRBV10-3
J gene: TRBJ2-7
D gene: -
clone size: -
CDR3 DNA: TGTGCCATCAGCCTGGACGGCTACGAGCAGTACTTC
CDR3 protein: CAISLDGYEQYF

CDR3 length: 14
V gene: TRBV19
J gene: TRBJ1-1
D gene: -
clone size: once
CDR3 DNA: TGTGCCAGTAGTATGGGCAGGTCGAGTACTGAAGCTTTCTTT
CDR3 protein: CASSMGRSSTEAFF

CDR3 length: 16
V gene: TRBV2
J gene: TRBJ2-3
D gene: TRBD2
clone size: -
CDR3 DNA: TGTGCCAGCAGTGGGGGACTAGCGGGGAGCACAGATACGCAGTATTTT
CDR3 protein: CASSGGLAGSTDTQYF

CDR3 length: 16
V gene: TRBV5-6
J gene: TRBJ1-4
D gene: -
clone size: -
CDR3 DNA: TGTGCCAGCAGCCCGGTTTTTGGTTCGAAGAATGAAAAACTGTTTTTT
CDR3 protein: CASSPVFGSKNEKLFF

CDR3 length: 15
V gene: TRBV19
J gene: TRBJ2-7
D gene: TRBD1
clone size: few
CDR3 DNA: TGTGCCAGTAGTATAAGGGACAGGCCATCCTACGAGCAGTACTTC
CDR3 protein: CASSIRDRPSYEQYF

CDR3 length: 17
V gene: TRBV4-1
J gene: TRBJ1-1
D gene: -
clone size: -
CDR3 DNA: TGCGCCAGCAGCCAAGATTCGTTTAACCCGGAGGACACTGAAGCTTTCTTT
CDR3 protein: CASSQDSFNPEDTEAFF

CDR3 length: 15
V gene: TRBV19
J gene: TRBJ2-6
D gene: -
clone size: -
CDR3 DNA: TGTGCCAGTAGAGACGGAGCCTCTGGGGCCAACGTCCTGACTTTC
CDR3 protein: CASRDGASGANVLTF

CDR3 length: 16
V gene: TRBV15
J gene: TRBJ1-2
D gene: TRBD1
clone size: once
CDR3 DNA: TGTGCCACCAGCAGAACGACAGGGGGCTCTAGCTATGGCTACACCTTC
CDR3 protein: CATSRTTGGSSYGYTF

CDR3 length: 16
V gene: TRBV15
J gene: TRBJ1-4
D gene: -
clone size: -
CDR3 DNA: TGTGCCACCAGCAGAAATTCCCCTGCACATAATGAAAAACTGTTTTTT
CDR3 protein: CATSRNSPAHNEKLFF

CDR3 length: 14
V gene: TRBV28
J gene: TRBJ1-1
D gene: -
clone size: -
CDR3 DNA: TGTGCCAGCAGTTTAATCGGGAGCAACCCTGAAGCTTTCTTT
CDR3 protein: CASSLIGSNPEAFF

CDR3 length: 15
V gene: TRBV4-3
J gene: TRBJ2-3
D gene: -
clone size: -
CDR3 DNA: TGCGCCAGCAGCCAAGGGCATGATTATGGGGATACGCAGTATTTT
CDR3 protein: CASSQGHDYGDTQYF

CDR3 length: 15
V gene: TRBV10-2
J gene: TRBJ1-4
D gene: TRBD1
clone size: -
CDR3 DNA: TGCGCCAGCAGATTGACCGGGACAGGGAATGAAAAACTGTTTTTT
CDR3 protein: CASRLTGTGNEKLFF

CDR3 length: 16
V gene: TRBV13
J gene: TRBJ2-2
D gene: TRBD1
clone size: -
CDR3 DNA: TGTGCCAGCAGCTTAATAGGGGGCAAGAACACCGGGGAGCTGTTTTTT
CDR3 protein: CASSLIGGKNTGELFF

CDR3 length: 16
V gene: TRBV11-2
J gene: TRBJ2-7
D gene: -
clone size: once
CDR3 DNA: TGTGCCAGCAGCTTAGGTACTAGGCGGGGCATAGACGAGCAGTACTTC
CDR3 protein: CASSLGTRRGIDEQYF

CDR3 length: 16
V gene: TRBV11-2
J gene: TRBJ1-1
D gene: -
clone size: -
CDR3 DNA: TGTGCCAGCAGCTGGACCTCGGTGGGGGGGAAGACTGAAGCTTTCTTT
CDR3 protein: CASSWTSVGGKTEAFF

CDR3 length: 13
V gene: TRBV6-5
J gene: TRBJ1-5
D gene: -
clone size: -
CDR3 DNA: TGTGCCAGCAGTTACAGGGACAATCAGCCCCAGCATTTT
CDR3 protein: CASSYRDNQPQHF

CDR3 length: 13
V gene: TRBV28
J gene: TRBJ1-5
D gene: -
clone size: -
CDR3 DNA: TGTGCCAGCAGAGGCAGGGGAAATCAGCCCCAGCATTTT
CDR3 protein: CASRGRGNQPQHF

CDR3 length: 13
V gene: TRBV5-1
J gene: TRBJ2-1
D gene: TRBD1
clone size: -
CDR3 DNA: TGCGCCAGTCGGGACAGGGGAGGGAATGAGCAGTTCTTC
CDR3 protein: CASRDRGGNEQFF

CDR3 length: 14
V gene: TRBV29-1
J gene: TRBJ2-7
D gene: TRBD1
clone size: once
CDR3 DNA: TGCAGCGTTCTCTGGGACAGGGTAAACTACGAGCAGTACTTC
CDR3 protein: CSVLWDRVNYEQYF

CDR3 length: 15
V gene: TRBV11-3
J gene: TRBJ2-5
D gene: -
clone size: -
CDR3 DNA: TGTGCCAGCAGCTTAGCCGGGACTCAACAAGAGACCCAGTACTTC
CDR3 protein: CASSLAGTQQETQYF

CDR3 length: 15
V gene: TRBV4-1
J gene: TRBJ1-2
D gene: TRBD1
clone size: -
CDR3 DNA: TGCGCCAGCAGCCAAGAGGGGACAGTGGGCTATGGCTACACCTTC
CDR3 protein: CASSQEGTVGYGYTF

CDR3 length: 14
V gene: TRBV6-6
J gene: TRBJ2-7
D gene: TRBD1
clone size: -
CDR3 DNA: TGTGCCAGTAAGCTGGGGGAGGACAGGGTCGAGCAGTACTTC
CDR3 protein: CASKLGEDRVEQYF

CDR3 length: 15
V gene: TRBV7-6
J gene: TRBJ1-2
D gene: -
clone size: -
CDR3 DNA: TGTGCCAGCAGCTTGGTAACAGGGAGCGTCTATGGCTACACCTTC
CDR3 protein: CASSLVTGSVYGYTF

CDR3 length: 15
V gene: TRBV6-1
J gene: TRBJ1-5
D gene: TRBD1
clone size: once
CDR3 DNA: TGTGCCAGCAGTGAAGCCGTGACAGGGGGGCAGCCCCAGCATTTT
CDR3 protein: CASSEAVTGGQPQHF

CDR3 length: 13
V gene: TRBV28
J gene: TRBJ1-2
D gene: -
clone size: -
CDR3 DNA: TGTGCCAGCAGCTGGACTGGGAACTATGGCTACACCTTC
CDR3 protein: CASSWTGNYGYTF

CDR3 length: 13
V gene: TRBV7-3
J gene: TRBJ2-3
D gene: -
clone size: -
CDR3 DNA: TGTGCCAGCAGCTTAACGGGTCCAGATACGCAGTATTTT
CDR3 protein: CASSLTGPDTQYF

CDR3 length: 13
V gene: TRBV18
J gene: TRBJ2-7
D gene: -
clone size: -
CDR3 DNA: TGTGCCAGCTCACCGATGAAACAGGGCGAGCAGTACTTC
CDR3 protein: CASSPMKQGEQYF

CDR3 length: 15
V gene: TRBV28
J gene: TRBJ1-1
D gene: TRBD1
clone size: -
CDR3 DNA: TGTGCCAGCAGTTTTTTTGACAGGGGGCATGGTGAAGCTTTCTTT
CDR3 protein: CASSFFDRGHGEAFF

CDR3 length: 15
V gene: TRBV7-2
J gene: TRBJ1-4
D gene: -
clone size: -
CDR3 DNA: TGTGCCAGCAGCCTCAGAGGGGGTGGTAATGAAAAACTGTTTTTT
CDR3 protein: CASSLRGGGNEKLFF

CDR3 length: 18
V gene: TRBV7-2
J gene: TRBJ2-7
D gene: TRBD1
clone size: -
CDR3 DNA: TGTGCCAGCAGCACCCGGGACAGGTCCTACCTTAGGGACCCCGAGCAGTACTTC
CDR3 protein: CASSTRDRSYLRDPEQYF

CDR3 length: 16
V gene: TRBV12-5
J gene: TRBJ1-5
D gene: -
clone size: -
CDR3 DNA: TGTGCTAGTGGTTTGGTAGCGGGGGACAGCAATCAGCCCCAGCATTTT
CDR3 protein: CASGLVAGDSNQPQHF

CDR3 length: 12
V gene: TRBV6-1
J gene: TRBJ1-5
D gene: -
clone size: -
CDR3 DNA: TGTGCCAGCAGTCGTCCGACCCAGCCCCAGCATTTT
CDR3 protein: CASSRPTQPQHF

CDR3 length: 12
V gene: TRBV29-1
J gene: TRBJ1-2
D gene: -
clone size: -
CDR3 DNA: TGCAGCGTTGCTGAGACCCAAGGGGGCTACACCTTC
CDR3 protein: CSVAETQGGYTF

CDR3 length: 14
V gene: TRBV4-2
J gene: TRBJ1-1
D gene: -
clone size: -
CDR3 DNA: TGTGCCAGCAGGGAAGACAGCCTGAACACTGAAGCTTTCTTT
CDR3 protein: CASREDSLNTEAFF

CDR3 length: 14
V gene: TRBV4-2
J gene: TRBJ2-5
D gene: TRBD2
clone size: -
CDR3 DNA: TGTGCCAGCAGCCAAGGTTTCGGGGGGGAGACCCAGTACTTC
CDR3 protein: CASSQGFGGETQYF

CDR3 length: 14
V gene: TRBV9
J gene: TRBJ2-3
D gene: -
clone size: -
CDR3 DNA: TGTGCCAGCAGCCTCGGGGGCGACACAGATACGCAGTATTTT
CDR3 protein: CASSLGGDTDTQYF